The next 11 T cell receptor beta chains were all read from a single sample in a study of T cell changes during pregnancy in multiple sclerosis. Profiling relied on immunoSEQ multiplex PCR, and the TCRdb table lists in-frame clones only, not all of them. The data contain 30,000 to 45,000 clones, just over 90% of them singletons. This specimen was CD4+ T cells from peripheral blood mononuclear cells, taken after pregnancy. The receptors were gathered from a female donor with multiple sclerosis, enrolled in a pregnancy study.

The chain links TRBV9 to TRBJ1-1; D gene uncertain. The germline V gene encodes CDR1 SGDLS and CDR2 YYNGEE. The V and J ends lost 0 bases and 1 base respectively, with 7 bases between them. The CDR3 totals 14 residues. The CDR3: CASSVGPRNTEAFF. Here the CDR3 DNA reads TGTGCCAGCAGCGTAGGGCCCAGGAACACTGAAGCTTTCTTT.

The chain is built from TRBV7-8 and TRBJ2-7, with no clear D. The CDR3 is made up of 15 amino acids. CDR1 is SGHVS and CDR2 is FQNEAQ in the germline V gene. V lost 5 bases and J 1 base, leaving 15 bases between the germline ends. The CDR3 nucleotides are TGTGCCAGCAGCCCCTACGGCGGTTCGTCCTACGAGCAGTACTTC. Amino acids: CASSPYGGSSYEQYF.

This rearrangement joins TRBV6-1 to TRBJ2-7; D gene ambiguous. The CDR3 loop spans 14 amino acids. Germline V gives CDR1 MNHNS, CDR2 SASEGT. The V end was cut by 5 bases, the J end by 2 bases, with 13 bases between. CDR3 nucleotides: TGTGCCAGCAGTCCTAGACTCGGCGCCTACGAGCAGTACTTC. Translation: CASSPRLGAYEQYF.

The chain combines TRBV6-6 with TRBJ1-6, with 9 bases matching TRBD1. The germline CDR1 and CDR2 sequences are MNHNY and SVGAGI (reference sequence). This CDR3 is 16 amino acids long. J gave up 5 bases and V 2 bases, and 4 bases lay outside the gene matches. The CDR3 here is CASSYPGQGNNSPLHF. As DNA, the CDR3 is TGTGCCAGCAGTTACCCCGGACAGGGGAATAATTCACCCCTCCACTTT.

The chain joins TRBV28 to TRBJ2-1; possible D gene TRBD2, 6 bases. Trimming left V 2 bases short and J 5 bases short, with 10 bases between. The CDR3 has 14 residues. Germline V gene sequence: CDR1 MDHEN, CDR2 SYDVKM. The CDR3 region is CASSLSGPNNEQFF. The CDR3 coding sequence is TGTGCCAGCAGTTTAAGCGGGCCGAACAATGAGCAGTTCTTC.

This clone was observed a handful of times. The chain links TRBV2 to TRBJ1-1; D might be TRBD1 (5 bases). The V gene's germline CDR1 is SNHLY and CDR2 FYNNEI. V was shortened by 7 bases and J by 2 bases, with 11 bases between the two germline ends. The CDR3 is 13 amino acids. CDR3 DNA: TGTGCCAGCATCAGGGAATTTAACACTGAAGCTTTCTTT. It translates to CASIREFNTEAFF.

The J gene is TRBJ1-2, the V gene TRBV5-4; 7 nucleotides align to TRBD1. This CDR3 region has 16 residues. CDR1 is SGHNT and CDR2 is YYREEE in the germline V gene (reference sequence). With V trimmed by 4 bases and J by 0 bases, 9 bases remained unmatched. CDR3 amino acids: CASSHGTVLANYGYTF. The CDR3 nucleotides read TGTGCCAGCAGCCATGGGACAGTCCTAGCTAACTATGGCTACACCTTC.

The chain couples TRBV2 to TRBJ2-1; 15 bases match TRBD2. This CDR3 spans 16 amino acids. Per the germline V gene, CDR1 is SNHLY and CDR2 is FYNNEI. V shed 6 bases, J shed 9 bases, and the junction held 9 bases outside the gene matches. The CDR3 protein is CASRTGLAGGRTEQFF. CDR3 nucleotide sequence: TGTGCCAGCAGAACCGGACTAGCGGGGGGGCGAACTGAGCAGTTCTTC. The complete variable domain, with remaining parts taken from reference TRBV2 and TRBJ2-1, reads EPEVTQTPSHQVTQMGQEVILRCVPISNHLYFYWYRQILGQKVEFLVSFYNNEISEKSEIFDDQFSVERPDGSNFTLKIRSTKLEDSAMYFCASRTGLAGGRTEQFFGPGTRLTVL.

The rearrangement uses TRBV7-2 and TRBJ2-2; D is possibly TRBD1 (9 bases). The V end lost 4 bases, the J end lost 6 bases, and 27 bases lay between the germline ends. The CDR3 covers 19 residues. Germline CDR1 SGHTA, CDR2 FQGNSA. The CDR3 nucleotides are TGTGCCAGCAGCTCTCCCACAGGGGGCGGGGGGTATTCACCCGGGGAGCTGTTTTTT. It is translated as CASSSPTGGGGYSPGELFF.

The V and J genes are TRBV29-1 and TRBJ1-1, with D possibly matching TRBD1 (5 bases). The CDR3 is 13 residues long. Germline V gene sequence: CDR1 SQVTM, CDR2 ANQGSEA. The V and J ends lost 7 bases and 4 bases respectively, with 16 bases between them. Here the CDR3 DNA reads TGCAGCGCCGCCGGACATAAGGGCACTGAAGCTTTCTTT. This encodes CSAAGHKGTEAFF. Using reference TRBV29-1 and TRBJ1-1 for the parts outside the CDR3, the full variable domain is SAVISQKPSRDICQRGTSLTIQCQVDSQVTMMFWYRQQPGQSLTLIATANQGSEATYESGFVIDKFPISRPNLTFSTLTVSNMSPEDSSIYLCSAAGHKGTEAFFGQGTRLTVV.

This chain connects TRBV7-6 to TRBJ2-2, with 11 bases fitting TRBD2. The trim removed 3 bases at V and 1 base at J, leaving 7 bases unmatched. Germline V gene data show CDR1 as SGHVS and CDR2 as FNYEAQ. The CDR3 runs 18 residues. The CDR3 loop reads CASSFPTGTSGNTGELFF. For the CDR3, the DNA is TGTGCCAGCAGCTTCCCCACCGGGACTAGCGGGAACACCGGGGAGCTGTTTTTT.